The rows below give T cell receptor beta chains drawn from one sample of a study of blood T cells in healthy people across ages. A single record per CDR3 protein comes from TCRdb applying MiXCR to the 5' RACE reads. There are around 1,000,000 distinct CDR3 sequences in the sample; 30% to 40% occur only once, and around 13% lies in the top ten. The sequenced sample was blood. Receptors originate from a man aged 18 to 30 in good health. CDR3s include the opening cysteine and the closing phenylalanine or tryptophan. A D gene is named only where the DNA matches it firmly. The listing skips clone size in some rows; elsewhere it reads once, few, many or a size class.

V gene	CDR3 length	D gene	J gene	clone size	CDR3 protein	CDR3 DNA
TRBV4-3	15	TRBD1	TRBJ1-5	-	CASSQDPTGNQPQHF	TGCGCCAGCAGCCAAGATCCGACAGGGAATCAGCCCCAGCATTTT
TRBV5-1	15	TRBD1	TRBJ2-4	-	CASSLAQGAVNEQYF	TGCGCCAGCAGCTTGGCACAGGGGGCGGTCAATGAGCAGTACTTC
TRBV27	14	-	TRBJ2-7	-	CASSYSPTVYEQYF	TGTGCCAGCAGTTACTCCCCGACAGTTTACGAGCAGTACTTC
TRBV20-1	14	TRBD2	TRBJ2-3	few	CSARDLLAADTQYF	TGCAGTGCTAGAGATCTACTAGCGGCCGATACGCAGTATTTT
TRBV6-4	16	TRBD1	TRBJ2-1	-	CASSQRGQRPYNEQFF	TGTGCCAGCAGCCAAAGGGGACAGAGACCCTACAATGAGCAGTTCTTC
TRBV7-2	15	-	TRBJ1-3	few	CASSLAAVSGNTIYF	TGTGCCAGCAGCTTAGCCGCAGTATCTGGAAACACCATATATTTT
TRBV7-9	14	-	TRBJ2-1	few	CASSLGTRLDEQFF	TGTGCCAGCAGCTTAGGGACCCGGCTCGATGAGCAGTTCTTC
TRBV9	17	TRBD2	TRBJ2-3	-	CASSVVSSGRTTDTQYF	TGTGCCAGCAGCGTAGTTAGTAGCGGGAGGACAACAGATACGCAGTATTTT
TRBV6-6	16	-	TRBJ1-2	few	CASTPGRTSLNYGYTF	TGTGCCAGCACTCCCGGGCGAACAAGTCTTAACTATGGCTACACCTTC
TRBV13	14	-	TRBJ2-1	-	CASRPIGGDDEQFF	TGTGCCAGCAGGCCCATCGGAGGGGACGATGAGCAGTTCTTC
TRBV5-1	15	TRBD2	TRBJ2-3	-	CASSFSSGGEDTQYF	TGCGCCAGCAGCTTCTCTAGCGGGGGGGAAGATACGCAGTATTTT
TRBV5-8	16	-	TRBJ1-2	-	CASRLDKGASNYGYTF	TGTGCCAGCAGATTGGACAAGGGAGCGAGTAACTATGGCTACACCTTC
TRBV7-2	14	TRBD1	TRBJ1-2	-	CASSNPTGNYGYTF	TGTGCCAGCAGTAACCCGACAGGGAACTATGGCTACACCTTC
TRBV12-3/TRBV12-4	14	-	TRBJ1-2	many	CASSLGRENYGYTF	TGTGCCAGCAGTTTGGGACGGGAGAACTATGGCTACACCTTC
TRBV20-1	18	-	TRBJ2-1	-	CSARGPSAGGETYNEQFF	TGCAGTGCTAGAGGGCCATCTGCAGGGGGGGAGACTTACAATGAGCAGTTCTTC
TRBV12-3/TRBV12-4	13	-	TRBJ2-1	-	CASSPMGGNEQFF	TGTGCCAGCAGTCCGATGGGGGGAAATGAGCAGTTCTTC
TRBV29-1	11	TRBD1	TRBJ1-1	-	CSGGTETEAFF	TGCAGCGGCGGGACAGAGACTGAAGCTTTCTTT
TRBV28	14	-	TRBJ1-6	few	CATSPLVRNSPLHF	TGTGCCACCAGCCCTCTAGTGAGGAATTCACCCCTCCACTTT
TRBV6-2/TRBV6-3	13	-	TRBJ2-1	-	CASSSSSSYEQFF	TGTGCCAGCAGTTCAAGTAGCTCCTACGAGCAGTTCTTC
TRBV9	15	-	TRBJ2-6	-	CASSVGPSGANVLTF	TGTGCCAGCAGCGTAGGTCCCTCTGGGGCCAACGTCCTGACTTTC
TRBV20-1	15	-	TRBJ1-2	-	CSAWPSGDSEYGYTF	TGCAGTGCTTGGCCCTCGGGAGACTCCGAATATGGCTACACCTTC
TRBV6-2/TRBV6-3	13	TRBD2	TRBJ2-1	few	CASMGGGYNEQFF	TGTGCCAGCATGGGCGGGGGCTACAATGAGCAGTTCTTC
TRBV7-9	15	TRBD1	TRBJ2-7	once	CVSSPALRGGNEQYF	TGTGTCAGCAGCCCCGCCTTGAGAGGGGGCAACGAGCAGTACTTC
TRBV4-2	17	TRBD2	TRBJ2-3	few	CASSQDRGGTKPDTQYF	TGTGCCAGCAGCCAAGATCGGGGCGGGACTAAACCAGATACGCAGTATTTT
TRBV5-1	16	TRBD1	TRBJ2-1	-	CASSLDGTGDWNEQFF	TGCGCCAGCAGCTTGGATGGGACAGGGGACTGGAATGAGCAGTTCTTC
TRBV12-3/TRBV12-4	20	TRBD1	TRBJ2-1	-	CASSLGTGGYSGVSYNEQFF	TGTGCCAGCAGTCTCGGGACAGGGGGCTACAGCGGGGTTTCCTACAATGAGCAGTTCTTC
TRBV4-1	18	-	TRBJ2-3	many	CASSQPTGLSTSTDTQYF	TGCGCCAGCAGCCAACCTACGGGACTTTCCACTAGCACAGATACGCAGTATTTT
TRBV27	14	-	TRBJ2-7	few	CASRPQGGAYEQYF	TGTGCCAGCAGACCACAGGGAGGAGCGTACGAGCAGTACTTC
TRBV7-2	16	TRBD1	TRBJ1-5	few	CASSLALDRIHQPQHF	TGTGCCAGCAGCTTAGCCTTGGACAGGATCCATCAGCCCCAGCATTTT
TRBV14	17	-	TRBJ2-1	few	CASSQPHGELPYNEQFF	TGTGCCAGCAGCCAACCCCACGGGGAACTCCCCTACAATGAGCAGTTCTTC
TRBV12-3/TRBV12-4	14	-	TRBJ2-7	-	CASSLGQGYNEQYF	TGTGCCAGCAGTTTAGGGCAGGGCTACAATGAGCAGTACTTC
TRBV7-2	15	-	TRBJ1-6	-	CTSSFSRDYNSPLHF	TGTACCAGCAGCTTCTCCAGAGACTATAATTCACCCCTCCACTTT
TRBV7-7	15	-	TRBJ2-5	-	CASSLFPGGRETQYF	TGTGCCAGCAGCTTATTTCCTGGAGGTCGCGAGACCCAGTACTTC
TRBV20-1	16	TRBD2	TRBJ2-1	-	CSARPHPASGYNEQFF	TGCAGTGCCAGGCCCCACCCGGCTAGCGGTTACAATGAGCAGTTCTTC
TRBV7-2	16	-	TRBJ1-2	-	CASSLEHVPQKGGYTF	TGTGCCAGCAGCTTAGAGCATGTCCCCCAGAAGGGTGGCTACACCTTC
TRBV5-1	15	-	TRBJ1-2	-	CASSSSQKTNYGYTF	TGCGCCAGCAGCTCCTCTCAAAAAACTAACTATGGCTACACCTTC
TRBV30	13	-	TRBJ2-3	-	CAWSVSSTDTQYF	TGTGCCTGGAGTGTGTCTAGCACAGATACGCAGTATTTT
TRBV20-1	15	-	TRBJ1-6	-	CSAIPGGSYNSPLHF	TGCAGTGCTATACCGGGGGGGTCCTATAATTCACCCCTCCACTTT
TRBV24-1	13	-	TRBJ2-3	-	CATSDMDADTQYF	TGTGCCACCAGTGACATGGACGCAGATACGCAGTATTTT
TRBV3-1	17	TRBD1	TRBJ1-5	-	CASSEKKGQGINQPQHF	TGTGCCAGCAGCGAGAAAAAGGGACAGGGGATCAATCAGCCCCAGCATTTT
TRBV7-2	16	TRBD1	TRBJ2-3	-	CASSSQGAKSTDTQYF	TGTGCCAGCAGCTCACAGGGGGCTAAGTCCACAGATACGCAGTATTTT
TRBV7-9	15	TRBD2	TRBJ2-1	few	CASSSTLAGVVEQFF	TGTGCCAGCAGCTCAACATTAGCGGGGGTCGTAGAGCAGTTCTTC
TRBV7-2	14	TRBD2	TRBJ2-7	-	CASSRGGGTYEQYF	TGTGCCAGCAGCCGCGGGGGGGGTACCTACGAGCAGTACTTC
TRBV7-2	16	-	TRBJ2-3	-	CASSLLGGGSTDTQYF	TGTGCCAGCAGCTTATTAGGCGGAGGCAGCACAGATACGCAGTATTTT
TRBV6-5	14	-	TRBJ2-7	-	CASSYSGPVYEQYF	TGTGCCAGCAGTTACTCGGGACCGGTTTACGAGCAGTACTTC
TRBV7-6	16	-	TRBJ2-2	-	CASSLAWKPKVGELFF	TGTGCCAGCAGCTTAGCGTGGAAGCCAAAAGTTGGGGAGCTGTTTTTT
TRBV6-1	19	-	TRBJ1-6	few	CASSIKFGRSSSYNSPLHF	TGTGCCAGCAGTATAAAGTTCGGACGGTCGAGCTCCTATAATTCACCCCTCCACTTT
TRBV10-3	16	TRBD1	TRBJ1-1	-	CAISAELGTGETEAFF	TGTGCCATCAGTGCCGAGCTCGGGACAGGGGAGACTGAAGCTTTCTTT
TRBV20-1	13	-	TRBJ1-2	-	CSAPLRQSYGYTF	TGCAGTGCTCCACTCCGACAGTCCTATGGCTACACCTTC
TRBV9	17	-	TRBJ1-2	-	CASSVANSSSTNYGYTF	TGTGCCAGCAGCGTAGCGAATTCCAGCTCAACTAACTATGGCTACACCTTC
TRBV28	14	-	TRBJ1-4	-	CASATPGAREKLFF	TGTGCCAGCGCGACCCCAGGGGCTAGGGAAAAACTGTTTTTT
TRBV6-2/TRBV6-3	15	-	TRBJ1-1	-	CASSYHLLRDPEAFF	TGTGCCAGCAGTTACCATCTCCTGAGGGACCCTGAAGCTTTCTTT
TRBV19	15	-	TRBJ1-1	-	CASSIGRNVNTEAFF	TGTGCCAGTAGTATAGGCCGCAATGTGAACACTGAAGCTTTCTTT
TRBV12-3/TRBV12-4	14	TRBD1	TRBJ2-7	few	CASSFRDRGREQYF	TGTGCCAGCAGTTTCCGGGACAGGGGGCGCGAGCAGTACTTC
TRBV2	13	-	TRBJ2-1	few	CATRGDLYNEQFF	TGTGCCACCCGGGGAGATCTCTACAATGAGCAGTTCTTC